This T cell receptor beta chain derives from a study of spatial heterogeneity in lung cancer. TCRdb recomputed calls from the 5' RACE reads with MiXCR, one row per CDR3 protein. The sample has under 40,000 distinct CDR3 sequences, roughly 5% seen once; the top ten hold roughly 27%. Trimming took 6 bases from V and 4 from J; bases not matched to a gene: 9. This CDR3 spans 16 amino acids. Germline values: CDR1 MNHEY, CDR2 SVGEGT. Indicated time point: sample taken at primary tumor resection. Tumor, nontumor lung or frozen PBMC supplied whole RNA that was sequenced unsorted. This clonotype was seen more than once but under ten times.

The chain combines TRBV6-2 or TRBV6-3 with TRBJ2-5; 12 positions match TRBD1. This clonotype originated in a female donor with early-stage non-small cell lung cancer. The specimen comprised PBMCs, sampled at surgery. CDR3 DNA: TGTGCCAGCAGAACGATCCGGGACAGGGGGCGAGAGACCCAGTACTTC. This sequence encodes CASRTIRDRGRETQYF.